These 4 T cell receptor beta chains share one sample of origin, sequenced in a study of T cell responses to AZD1222 COVID-19 vaccine. Repertoires were generated with immunoSEQ multiplex PCR, while TCRdb's copy carries only in-frame clones and drops some. Among about 150,000 clones listed, about 89% were seen once. This specimen consisted of peripheral blood, obtained 28 days after the second AZD1222 dose. Receptor source: an adult who received the AZD1222 COVID-19 vaccine.

The chain links TRBV27 to TRBJ1-2; D is uncertain. Per germline, CDR1 MNHEY and CDR2 SMNVEV (reference sequence). The germline V and J ends were trimmed by 8 bases and 4 bases, with 14 bases remaining between them. The length of the CDR3 is 13 residues. CDR3 sequence reads: CASGLGSLYGYTF. CDR3 nucleotides: TGTGCCAGCGGATTGGGGAGCCTCTATGGCTACACCTTC.

The rearrangement joins TRBV20-1 to TRBJ2-4; D remains ambiguous. The ends were cut back, 3 bases at V and 8 bases at J, with 8 bases in the middle. CDR1 is DFQATT and CDR2 is SNEGSKA in the germline V gene (reference sequence). The CDR3 runs to 11 residues. CDR3 coding DNA: TGCAGTGCTAGCGTGAAGGACATTCAGTACTTC. This sequence encodes CSASVKDIQYF.

The chain combines TRBV6-5 with TRBJ2-7, with unresolved D. Germline values: CDR1 MNHEY, CDR2 SVGAGI. V shed 5 bases and J shed 0 bases, with 11 bases lying between them. The CDR3 is made up of 14 amino acids. CDR3 in amino acids: CASSQSFASYEQYF. CDR3 nucleotide sequence: TGTGCCAGCAGTCAATCTTTCGCCTCCTACGAGCAGTACTTC.

The chain couples TRBV4-3 to TRBJ2-3, with D uncertain. Trimming left V 1 base short and J 7 bases short, with 15 bases between. This CDR3 is built from 15 residues. Germline V gives CDR1 LGHNA, CDR2 YSLEER. The CDR3: CASSQALAWAHTQYF. The CDR3 bases are TGCGCCAGCAGCCAAGCCCTGGCGTGGGCGCATACGCAGTATTTT.